A single sample gave rise to the 10 T cell receptor beta chains below, sequenced in a study of naive and memory T cell subsets. Both TRBC1 and TRBC2 were covered by a beta constant-region primer of two equimolar oligonucleotides. Nested alpha and beta constant-region primers with the SP2 primer drove four PCR rounds on ligated cDNA. TCRdb ran MiXCR on the UMI-ligation and nested PCR reads and lists one entry per CDR3 protein. The sample contains about 100,000 distinct CDR3 sequences, roughly 15% of which appear only once. Study-level findings and limits: Possibly reflecting memory cells re-expressing CD45RA, a few larger clonotypes occurred in naive repertoires, especially CD8.

Their antigens remain unidentified. The sequencing input was naive CD8+ T cells from blood. These receptor sequences come from a human donor in good health.

The V call is TRBV7-8, the J call TRBJ1-1; no firm D call. V was shortened by 3 bases and J by 0 bases, with 11 bases between the two germline ends. CDR1 is SGHVS and CDR2 is FQNEAQ in the germline V gene. The CDR3 runs 15 residues. The CDR3: CASSFMTRMNTEAFF. CDR3 bases: TGTGCCAGCAGCTTTATGACACGCATGAACACTGAAGCTTTCTTT.

The rearrangement uses TRBV4-2 and TRBJ2-7; D is perhaps TRBD2 (6 bases). V lost 0 bases, J lost 0 bases, and 12 bases lay in between. Germline V CDR1 and CDR2: LGHNA, YNFKEQ. The CDR3 is 16 amino acids. CDR3 region: CASSQDRLENSYEQYF. CDR3 bases: TGTGCCAGCAGCCAAGACCGACTAGAGAACTCCTACGAGCAGTACTTC.

The chain has TRBV20-1 and TRBJ1-5; 9 nucleotides align to TRBD1. The V segment lost 0 bases and the J segment 0 bases; nucleotides outside the gene matches: 3. Germline CDR1 reads DFQATT; CDR2 reads SNEGSKA (reference sequence). CDR3 size: 16 residues. For the CDR3, the DNA is TGCAGTGCTAGAGATACACAGGGGGCTAGCAATCAGCCCCAGCATTTT. This sequence encodes CSARDTQGASNQPQHF.

Only a few counts were recorded for this clonotype. This chain joins TRBV12-3 or TRBV12-4 and TRBJ2-5; D may be TRBD1 or TRBD2 (5 bases each). V was clipped by 9 bases and J by 4 bases, with 12 bases between them. CDR3 length: 12 residues. The chain's CDR3 is CASSGTRETQYF. The CDR3 DNA sequence: TGTGCCAGTAGTGGGACCCGAGAGACCCAGTACTTC.

This clonotype was counted between two and nine times. This chain connects TRBV12-3 or TRBV12-4 to TRBJ1-4; D is ambiguous. V was pared by 6 bases and J by 8 bases, with 13 bases between. The CDR3 runs to 13 residues. CDR3 sequence reads: CASRAGKREKLFF. In DNA form, the CDR3 reads TGTGCCAGCAGGGCAGGCAAACGGGAAAAACTGTTTTTT.

This chain joins TRBV21-1 and TRBJ2-7. TRBV21-1 is an annotated pseudogene. The CDR3 spans 14 residues. The CDR3 reads CASSKERQKNEQYF. The CDR3 bases are TGTGCCAGCAGCAAAGAGCGGCAGAAGAACGAGCAGTACTTC.

V gene TRBV4-2 combines with J gene TRBJ2-1; the D call may be TRBD1 or TRBD2 (6 bases each). The CDR3 totals 15 residues. V dropped 0 bases and J dropped 4 bases, with 10 bases sitting between them. The germline V gene encodes CDR1 LGHNA and CDR2 YNFKEQ. The CDR3 reads CASSQDVGGYNEQFF. For the CDR3, the DNA is TGTGCCAGCAGCCAAGATGTAGGGGGGTACAATGAGCAGTTCTTC.

This clonotype was observed many times. V usage is TRBV7-9 and J usage is TRBJ2-3; D is ambiguous. Germline CDR1 is SEHNR and CDR2 is FQNEAQ (reference sequence). The CDR3 length is 14 residues. V lost 7 bases and J 0 bases, leaving 11 bases between the germline ends. The CDR3 DNA reads TGTGCCAGCACGGGCGGCGCTAGCACAGATACGCAGTATTTT. Amino acid sequence: CASTGGASTDTQYF.

This clonotype was observed a few times. The chain joins TRBV7-3 to TRBJ2-1; no firm D call. The CDR3 runs to 13 residues. CDR1 SGHTA and CDR2 FQGTGA come from the germline V gene. The V end lost 1 base, the J end lost 3 bases, and 4 bases lay between the germline ends. CDR3 loop: CASSLMGYNEQFF. CDR3 nucleotide sequence: TGTGCCAGCAGCTTAATGGGCTACAATGAGCAGTTCTTC.

This clonotype has at least ten counts. The rearrangement links TRBV6-2 or TRBV6-3 to TRBJ1-2; no definite D call. Germline CDR1 and CDR2: MNHEY and SVGEGT. The CDR3 has 14 amino acids. V lost 2 bases, J lost 7 bases, and 14 bases lay in between. This chain's CDR3 is CASSYPSPRSGYTF. The CDR3 region has the DNA TGTGCCAGCAGTTACCCATCGCCACGGAGTGGCTACACCTTC.